Below, one T cell receptor (beta chain) is given with its context. This record comes from a study of cytomegalovirus exposure and HLA in healthy donors. Per germline, CDR1 SEHNR and CDR2 FQNEAQ (reference sequence). V was trimmed by 2 bases and J by 3 bases, leaving 10 bases between them. The CDR3 length is 14 residues. PCR involved 60 Vbeta and 13 Jbeta primers. Profiled with immunoSEQ multiplex PCR; TCRdb holds only in-frame clones, not every one. The sample lists 150,000 to 200,000 clones, 82% occurring once. Sequencing input: PBMCs. This rearrangement joins TRBV7-9 to TRBJ1-2, with D unclear. The origin of this receptor is a girl aged 10 to 17 in good health and CMV-seropositive. CDR3 coding DNA: TGTGCCAGCAGCTTAAGCAACAGCTACTATGGCTACACCTTC. Its protein is CASSLSNSYYGYTF.